The rows below give T cell receptor beta chains drawn from one sample of a study of OX40 agonist ivuxolimab in advanced cancers. The assay was immunoSEQ multiplex PCR, and TCRdb's table has in-frame clones only and misses some. Counted here are around 65,000 clones, 80% occurring once; the ten biggest clones make up approximately 2.5%. This specimen consisted of CD4+ or CD8+ T cells sorted from blood, obtained in a trial of the OX40 agonist ivuxolimab. These receptors came from an adult with an advanced solid tumor such as melanoma, head and neck, liver or kidney cancer. Both conserved end residues are part of each CDR3. D genes are given only for firm matches. Rows may omit the clone size; those that give it use once, few, many or a size class.

v_gene,d_gene,abundance,j_gene,CDR3nt,CDR3aa
TRBV5-1,-,-,TRBJ2-3,TGCGCCAGCAACGGAGGGGGCGGCACAGATACGCAGTATTTT,CASNGGGGTDTQYF
TRBV19,TRBD1,-,TRBJ2-4,TGTGCCAGTACCTATGGGGTCGGGGACAGGGGGCTTCTAGCCAAAAACATTCAGTACTTC,CASTYGVGDRGLLAKNIQYF
TRBV30,-,-,TRBJ2-3,TGTGCCTGGAGTGAGGGGTCGAATACGCAGTATTTT,CAWSEGSNTQYF
TRBV14,-,once,TRBJ2-3,TGTGCCAGCAACCTCCGGGACTTCTACACAGATACGCAGTATTTT,CASNLRDFYTDTQYF
TRBV5-5,TRBD1,-,TRBJ2-1,TGTGCCAGCATCACACAGGGGGTAGGAAATGAGCAGTTCTTC,CASITQGVGNEQFF
TRBV5-1,-,-,TRBJ2-5,TGCGCCAGCAGCTTAAGCGGGTACCAAGAGACCCAGTACTTC,CASSLSGYQETQYF
TRBV4-1,-,-,TRBJ2-1,TGCGCCAGCAGCCAGGCTTCCGGGACACTCGGGAGGAATGAGCAGTTCTTC,CASSQASGTLGRNEQFF
TRBV5-4,-,-,TRBJ1-3,TGTGCCAGCAGCTTCGGACCGCAGCCCTCTGGAAACACCATATATTTT,CASSFGPQPSGNTIYF
TRBV6-4,-,-,TRBJ1-2,TGTGCCAGCAGTCGAGACGGGGATGGCTACACCTTC,CASSRDGDGYTF
TRBV6-1,-,-,TRBJ2-2,TGTGCCAGCCGACCTCATGGAGGGTACACCGGGGAGCTGTTTTTT,CASRPHGGYTGELFF
TRBV11-2,TRBD1,-,TRBJ2-5,TGTGCCAGCAGCGAGGACAGGGGAGAGACCCAGTACTTC,CASSEDRGETQYF
TRBV7-9,-,-,TRBJ2-2,TGTGCCAGCAGCTTGGGCAGTAACACCGGGGAGCTGTTTTTT,CASSLGSNTGELFF
TRBV2,-,-,TRBJ1-3,TGTGCCAGCAAACAGGATTCTGGAAACACCATATATTTT,CASKQDSGNTIYF
TRBV19,-,-,TRBJ2-7,TGTGCCAGTAGTGCCCGGACGGATTCCTACGAGCAGTACTTC,CASSARTDSYEQYF
TRBV2,-,-,TRBJ1-5,TGTGCCAGCAGTGCTACAGGGCCCCAGGCCTATCAGCCCCAGCATTTT,CASSATGPQAYQPQHF
TRBV10-3,-,-,TRBJ1-1,TGTGCCATCAGTGAGCCGGGGTTGGGAACTGAAGCTTTCTTT,CAISEPGLGTEAFF
TRBV6-6,TRBD2,-,TRBJ2-5,TGTGCCAGCAGTCTAACTAGCGGGGGGGCCTCAGAGACCCAGTACTTC,CASSLTSGGASETQYF
TRBV30,TRBD1,once,TRBJ2-7,TGTGCCTGGAGTTACCGGGACAGGGGCTACGAGCAGTACTTC,CAWSYRDRGYEQYF
TRBV28,-,once,TRBJ1-5,TGTGCCAGCAGTCAGCGGACAGCGGGAATCCAGCCCCAGCATTTT,CASSQRTAGIQPQHF
TRBV18,-,-,TRBJ2-5,TGTGCCAGCTCACCAGGGCCTAGCGCCCAAGAGACCCAGTACTTC,CASSPGPSAQETQYF
TRBV5-1,-,-,TRBJ2-1,TGCGCCAGCAGCTTGTCTGGCCAGCTCTCCTACAATGAGCAGTTCTTC,CASSLSGQLSYNEQFF
TRBV7-8,TRBD2,-,TRBJ2-1,TGTGCCAGCAGCTTAGCGGCGGGGACTAGCGGGAGGGGTAATGAGCAGTTCTTC,CASSLAAGTSGRGNEQFF
TRBV27,TRBD1,-,TRBJ2-7,TGTGCCAGCAGTACCCGGACAGGGGCCCTCTACGAGCAGTACTTC,CASSTRTGALYEQYF
TRBV4-1,-,-,TRBJ1-2,TGCGCCAGCAGCCAAGTCAAAACAGGGAACTATGGCTACACCTTC,CASSQVKTGNYGYTF
TRBV7-2,TRBD2,-,TRBJ2-7,TGTGCCAGCAGCTCCCTGGGGACTAGCGGGGGCGAGCAGTACTTC,CASSSLGTSGGEQYF
TRBV5-1,-,-,TRBJ1-1,TGCGCCAGCAGCCTGGATGGGGACGGCACTGAAGCTTTCTTT,CASSLDGDGTEAFF
TRBV28,TRBD1,-,TRBJ2-2,TGTGCCAGCAGTTTCGCGGGACAGGTTTCCACCGGGGAGCTGTTTTTT,CASSFAGQVSTGELFF
TRBV6-6,TRBD1,-,TRBJ2-5,TGTGCCAGCAGCCAGGGACAGTTAGAGACCCAGTACTTC,CASSQGQLETQYF
TRBV4-2,TRBD2,few,TRBJ2-1,TGTGCCAGCAGCCAAGCCGCCAGACTAGCGGGAGGACTCAATGAGCAGTTCTTC,CASSQAARLAGGLNEQFF
TRBV6-5,-,-,TRBJ1-1,TGTGCCAGCAGGAAGACAGGGAACACTGAAGCTTTCTTT,CASRKTGNTEAFF
TRBV2,-,-,TRBJ1-6,TGTGCCAGCAGTGAAGCACGGGCGCTTAATTCACCCCTCCACTTT,CASSEARALNSPLHF
TRBV5-1,TRBD1,-,TRBJ1-2,TGCGCCAGCAGCCCCGGCGGGACCGGGACAGCCAATGGCTACACCTTC,CASSPGGTGTANGYTF
TRBV5-1,-,-,TRBJ1-2,TGCGCCAGCAGCTCGGGCGCCGTAGCTAACTATGGCTACACCTTC,CASSSGAVANYGYTF
TRBV6-1,TRBD1,-,TRBJ2-1,TGTGCCAGCACCGGAGATGGGACAGGGCGCAATGAGCAGTTCTTC,CASTGDGTGRNEQFF
TRBV4-1,-,-,TRBJ2-7,TGCGCCAGCAGCCAAGCTTCCGGGCAGACCTACGAGCAGTACTTC,CASSQASGQTYEQYF
TRBV19,-,-,TRBJ2-7,TGTGCCAGTAGTATGGGAAACCGCCCCGGGGCATACGAGCAGTACTTC,CASSMGNRPGAYEQYF
TRBV25-1,TRBD1,-,TRBJ1-2,TGTGCCAGCAGTGAGGGACAGGGAGGCAACTATGGCTACACCTTC,CASSEGQGGNYGYTF
TRBV28,-,-,TRBJ2-6,TGTGCCAGCAGTTTCAACGATGGGGCCAACGTCCTGACTTTC,CASSFNDGANVLTF
TRBV6-1,-,-,TRBJ1-2,TGTGCCAGTCGGGACTGGCTTTATGGCTACACCTTC,CASRDWLYGYTF
TRBV6-5,-,-,TRBJ2-7,TGTGCCAGCAGTTACCTCGGGATAGAGGACGAGCAGTACTTC,CASSYLGIEDEQYF
TRBV7-8,TRBD1,-,TRBJ1-2,TGTGCCAGCACCCCACTACAGGGGACAACCTATGGCTACACCTTC,CASTPLQGTTYGYTF
TRBV27,-,-,TRBJ1-1,TGTGCCAGCAAACACACGAGGCAAGGCACTGAAGCTTTCTTT,CASKHTRQGTEAFF
TRBV18,-,-,TRBJ2-1,TGTGCCAGCTCACCACTTTGGGGGAATAGCAATGAGCAGTTCTTC,CASSPLWGNSNEQFF
TRBV29-1,TRBD1,-,TRBJ2-1,TGCAGCGCCCCGAAACGGGACAGGGGCAGTAGCTCCTACAATGAGCAGTTCTTC,CSAPKRDRGSSSYNEQFF
TRBV6-1,-,few,TRBJ2-3,TGTGCCAGCAGGGAAAAACCCGCAACTAGCACAGATACGCAGTATTTT,CASREKPATSTDTQYF
TRBV9,-,-,TRBJ2-1,TGTGCCAGCAGAGATACAGGGAGGGGAAATGAGCAGTTCTTC,CASRDTGRGNEQFF
TRBV5-1,-,-,TRBJ1-2,TGCGCCAGCAGCTTGGACCTACAGGGAGGGAACTATGGCTACACCTTC,CASSLDLQGGNYGYTF
TRBV7-9,TRBD2,-,TRBJ2-5,TGTGCCAGCAGCCAGGGGACTAGCGGGAGAAGGTTAGGAGAGACCCAGTACTTC,CASSQGTSGRRLGETQYF
TRBV9,TRBD1,-,TRBJ2-5,TGTGCCAGCAGCGCCCGGGACAGGGTTGGGGAGACCCAGTACTTC,CASSARDRVGETQYF
TRBV30,-,few,TRBJ2-7,TGTGCCTGGAGGGGACTTGGGTACGAGCAGTACTTC,CAWRGLGYEQYF
TRBV27,-,-,TRBJ1-1,TGTGCCAGCAGTCAGTGGACCATCGGGAACACTGAAGCTTTCTTT,CASSQWTIGNTEAFF